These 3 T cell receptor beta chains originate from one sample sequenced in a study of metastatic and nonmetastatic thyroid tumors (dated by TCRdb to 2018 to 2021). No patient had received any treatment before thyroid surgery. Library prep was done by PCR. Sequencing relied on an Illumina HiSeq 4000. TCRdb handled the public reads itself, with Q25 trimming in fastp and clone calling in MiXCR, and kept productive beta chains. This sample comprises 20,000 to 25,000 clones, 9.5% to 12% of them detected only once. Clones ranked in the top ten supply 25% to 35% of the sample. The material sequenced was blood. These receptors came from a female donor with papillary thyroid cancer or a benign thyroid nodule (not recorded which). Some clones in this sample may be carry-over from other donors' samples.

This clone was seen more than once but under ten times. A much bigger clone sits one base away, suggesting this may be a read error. The CDR3 protein is CSARDSGDQPQHF. The CDR3 DNA sequence: TGCAGTGCTAGAGATTCAGGAGATCAGCCCCAGCATTTT. The chain employs TRBV20-1 and TRBJ1-5; D remains ambiguous. Between the trimmed V and J ends, which lost 0 bases and 5 bases, there was a span of 8 bases. The germline V gene has CDR1 DFQATT and CDR2 SNEGSKA (reference sequence). This CDR3 spans 13 amino acids.

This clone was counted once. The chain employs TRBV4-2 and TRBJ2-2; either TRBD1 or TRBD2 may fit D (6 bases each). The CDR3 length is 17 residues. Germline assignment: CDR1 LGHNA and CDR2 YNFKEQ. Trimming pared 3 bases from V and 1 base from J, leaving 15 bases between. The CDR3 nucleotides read TGTGCCAGCAGCCACCACCTGGAGGGGGGGAACACCGGGGAGCTGTTTTTT. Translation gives CASSHHLEGGNTGELFF.

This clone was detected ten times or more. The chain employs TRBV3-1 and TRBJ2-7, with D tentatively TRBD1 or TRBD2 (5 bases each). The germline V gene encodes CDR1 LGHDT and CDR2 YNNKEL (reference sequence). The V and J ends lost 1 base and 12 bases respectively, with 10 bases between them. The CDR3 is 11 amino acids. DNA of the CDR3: TGTGCCAGCAGCCAAGCGGGACGCCTGTACTTC. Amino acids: CASSQAGRLYF.